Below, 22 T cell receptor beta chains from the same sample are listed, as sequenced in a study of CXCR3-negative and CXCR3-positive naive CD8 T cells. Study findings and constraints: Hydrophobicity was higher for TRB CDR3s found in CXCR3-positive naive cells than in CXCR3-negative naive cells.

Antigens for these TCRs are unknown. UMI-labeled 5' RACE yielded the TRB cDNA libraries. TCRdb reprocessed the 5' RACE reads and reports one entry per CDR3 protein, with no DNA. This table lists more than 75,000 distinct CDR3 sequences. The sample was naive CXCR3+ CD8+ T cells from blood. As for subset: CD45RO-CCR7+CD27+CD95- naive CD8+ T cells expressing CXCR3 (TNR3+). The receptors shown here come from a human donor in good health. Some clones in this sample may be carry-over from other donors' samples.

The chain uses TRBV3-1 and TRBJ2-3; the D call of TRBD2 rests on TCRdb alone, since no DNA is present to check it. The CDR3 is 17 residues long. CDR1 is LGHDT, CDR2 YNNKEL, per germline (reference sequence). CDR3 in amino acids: CASSQDGTSQFTDTQYF.

CDR3 in amino acids: CASSLGEGGITYEQYF. This sequence joins TRBV11-2 and TRBJ2-7; the D gene TCRdb calls, TRBD1, cannot be checked with no DNA. Per the germline V gene, CDR1 is SGHAT and CDR2 is FQNNGV. This CDR3 spans 16 amino acids. The variable domain in full, with the rest retrieved from reference TRBV11-2 and TRBJ2-7, is EAGVAQSPRYKIIEKRQSVAFWCNPISGHATLYWYQQILGQGPKLLIQFQNNGVVDDSQLPKDRFSAERLKGVDSTLKIQPAKLEDSAVYLCASSLGEGGITYEQYFGPGTRLTVT.

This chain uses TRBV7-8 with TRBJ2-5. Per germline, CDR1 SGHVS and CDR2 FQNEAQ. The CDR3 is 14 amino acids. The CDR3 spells CASSLSYLEETQYF.

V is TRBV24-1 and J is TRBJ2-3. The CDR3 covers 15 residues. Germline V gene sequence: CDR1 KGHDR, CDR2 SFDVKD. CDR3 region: CATSDLIDSTDTQYF.

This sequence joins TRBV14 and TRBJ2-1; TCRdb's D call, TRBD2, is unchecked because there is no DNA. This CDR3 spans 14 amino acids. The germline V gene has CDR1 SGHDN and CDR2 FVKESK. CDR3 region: CASSPIQLDNEQFF.

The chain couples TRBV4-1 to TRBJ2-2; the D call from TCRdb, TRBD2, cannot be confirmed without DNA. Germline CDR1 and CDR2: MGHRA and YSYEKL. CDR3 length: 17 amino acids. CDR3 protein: CASSQNLAGMNTGELFF.

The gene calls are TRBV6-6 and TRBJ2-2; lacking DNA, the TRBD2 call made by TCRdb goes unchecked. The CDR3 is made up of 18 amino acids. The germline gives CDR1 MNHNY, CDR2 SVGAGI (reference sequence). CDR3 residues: CASSPPGLAGGHTGELFF.

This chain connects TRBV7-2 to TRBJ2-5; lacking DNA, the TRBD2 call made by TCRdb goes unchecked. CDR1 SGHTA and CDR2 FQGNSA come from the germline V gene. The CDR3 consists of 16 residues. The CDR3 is CASSLGSSGGGETQYF. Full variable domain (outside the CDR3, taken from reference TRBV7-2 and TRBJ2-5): GAGVSQSPSNKVTEKGKDVELRCDPISGHTALYWYRQSLGQGLEFLIYFQGNSAPDKSGLPSDRFSAERTGGSVSTLTIQRTQQEDSAVYLCASSLGSSGGGETQYFGPGTRLLVL.

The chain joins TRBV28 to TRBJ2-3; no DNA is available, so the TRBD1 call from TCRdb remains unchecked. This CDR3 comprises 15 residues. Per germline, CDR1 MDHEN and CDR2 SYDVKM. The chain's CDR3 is CASSPKAPSTDTQYF.

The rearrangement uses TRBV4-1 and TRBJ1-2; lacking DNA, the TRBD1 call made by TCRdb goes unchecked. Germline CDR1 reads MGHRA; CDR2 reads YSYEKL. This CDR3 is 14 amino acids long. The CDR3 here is CASSPVGSPDGYTF.

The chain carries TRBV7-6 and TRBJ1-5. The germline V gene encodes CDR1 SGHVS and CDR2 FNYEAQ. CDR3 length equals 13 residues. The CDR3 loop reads CASSTTGNQPQHF.

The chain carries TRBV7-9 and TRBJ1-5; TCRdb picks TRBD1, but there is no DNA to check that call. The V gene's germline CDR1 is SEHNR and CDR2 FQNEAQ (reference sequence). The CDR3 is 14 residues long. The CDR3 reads CASSSGGQNQPQHF. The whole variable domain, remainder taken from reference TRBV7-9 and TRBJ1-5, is DTGVSQNPRHKITKRGQNVTFRCDPISEHNRLYWYRQTLGQGPEFLTYFQNEAQLEKSRLLSDRFSAERPKGSFSTLEIQRTEQGDSAMYLCASSSGGQNQPQHFGDGTRLSIL.

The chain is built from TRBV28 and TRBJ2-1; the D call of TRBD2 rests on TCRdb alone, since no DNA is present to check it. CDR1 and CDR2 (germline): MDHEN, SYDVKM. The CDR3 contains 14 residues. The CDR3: CASSPRGRYNEQFF.

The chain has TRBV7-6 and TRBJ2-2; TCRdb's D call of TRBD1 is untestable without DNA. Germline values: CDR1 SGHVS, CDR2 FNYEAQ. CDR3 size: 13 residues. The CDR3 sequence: CASSQTGPGELFF.

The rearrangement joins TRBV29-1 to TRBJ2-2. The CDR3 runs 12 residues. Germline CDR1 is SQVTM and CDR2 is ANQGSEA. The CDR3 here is CSVDMETGELFF.

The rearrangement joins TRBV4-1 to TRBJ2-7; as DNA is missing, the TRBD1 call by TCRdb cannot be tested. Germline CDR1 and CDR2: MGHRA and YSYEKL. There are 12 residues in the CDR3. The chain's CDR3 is CASSQGGYEQYF.

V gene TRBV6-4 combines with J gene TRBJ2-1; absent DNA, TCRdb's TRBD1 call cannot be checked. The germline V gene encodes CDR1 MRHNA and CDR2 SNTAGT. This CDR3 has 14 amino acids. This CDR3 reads CASSDDTGSAEQFF.

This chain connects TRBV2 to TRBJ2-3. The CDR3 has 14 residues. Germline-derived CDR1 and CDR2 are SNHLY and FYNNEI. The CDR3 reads CASSGGFSGDTQYF.

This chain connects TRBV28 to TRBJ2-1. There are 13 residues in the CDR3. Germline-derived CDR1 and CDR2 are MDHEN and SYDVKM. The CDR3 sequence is CASSFFSYNEQFF.

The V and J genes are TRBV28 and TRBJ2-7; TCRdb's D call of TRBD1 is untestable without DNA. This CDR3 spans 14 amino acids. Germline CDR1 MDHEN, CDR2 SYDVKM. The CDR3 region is CASRIWTGQYEQYF.

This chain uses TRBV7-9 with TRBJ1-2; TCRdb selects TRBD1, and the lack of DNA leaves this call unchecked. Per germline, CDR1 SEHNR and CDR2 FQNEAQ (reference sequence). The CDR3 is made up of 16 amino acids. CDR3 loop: CASTQPQEEGADGYTF.

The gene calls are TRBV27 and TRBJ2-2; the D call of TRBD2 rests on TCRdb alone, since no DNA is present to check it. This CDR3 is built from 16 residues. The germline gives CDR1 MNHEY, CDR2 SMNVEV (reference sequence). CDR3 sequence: CASSLLQALNTGELFF.